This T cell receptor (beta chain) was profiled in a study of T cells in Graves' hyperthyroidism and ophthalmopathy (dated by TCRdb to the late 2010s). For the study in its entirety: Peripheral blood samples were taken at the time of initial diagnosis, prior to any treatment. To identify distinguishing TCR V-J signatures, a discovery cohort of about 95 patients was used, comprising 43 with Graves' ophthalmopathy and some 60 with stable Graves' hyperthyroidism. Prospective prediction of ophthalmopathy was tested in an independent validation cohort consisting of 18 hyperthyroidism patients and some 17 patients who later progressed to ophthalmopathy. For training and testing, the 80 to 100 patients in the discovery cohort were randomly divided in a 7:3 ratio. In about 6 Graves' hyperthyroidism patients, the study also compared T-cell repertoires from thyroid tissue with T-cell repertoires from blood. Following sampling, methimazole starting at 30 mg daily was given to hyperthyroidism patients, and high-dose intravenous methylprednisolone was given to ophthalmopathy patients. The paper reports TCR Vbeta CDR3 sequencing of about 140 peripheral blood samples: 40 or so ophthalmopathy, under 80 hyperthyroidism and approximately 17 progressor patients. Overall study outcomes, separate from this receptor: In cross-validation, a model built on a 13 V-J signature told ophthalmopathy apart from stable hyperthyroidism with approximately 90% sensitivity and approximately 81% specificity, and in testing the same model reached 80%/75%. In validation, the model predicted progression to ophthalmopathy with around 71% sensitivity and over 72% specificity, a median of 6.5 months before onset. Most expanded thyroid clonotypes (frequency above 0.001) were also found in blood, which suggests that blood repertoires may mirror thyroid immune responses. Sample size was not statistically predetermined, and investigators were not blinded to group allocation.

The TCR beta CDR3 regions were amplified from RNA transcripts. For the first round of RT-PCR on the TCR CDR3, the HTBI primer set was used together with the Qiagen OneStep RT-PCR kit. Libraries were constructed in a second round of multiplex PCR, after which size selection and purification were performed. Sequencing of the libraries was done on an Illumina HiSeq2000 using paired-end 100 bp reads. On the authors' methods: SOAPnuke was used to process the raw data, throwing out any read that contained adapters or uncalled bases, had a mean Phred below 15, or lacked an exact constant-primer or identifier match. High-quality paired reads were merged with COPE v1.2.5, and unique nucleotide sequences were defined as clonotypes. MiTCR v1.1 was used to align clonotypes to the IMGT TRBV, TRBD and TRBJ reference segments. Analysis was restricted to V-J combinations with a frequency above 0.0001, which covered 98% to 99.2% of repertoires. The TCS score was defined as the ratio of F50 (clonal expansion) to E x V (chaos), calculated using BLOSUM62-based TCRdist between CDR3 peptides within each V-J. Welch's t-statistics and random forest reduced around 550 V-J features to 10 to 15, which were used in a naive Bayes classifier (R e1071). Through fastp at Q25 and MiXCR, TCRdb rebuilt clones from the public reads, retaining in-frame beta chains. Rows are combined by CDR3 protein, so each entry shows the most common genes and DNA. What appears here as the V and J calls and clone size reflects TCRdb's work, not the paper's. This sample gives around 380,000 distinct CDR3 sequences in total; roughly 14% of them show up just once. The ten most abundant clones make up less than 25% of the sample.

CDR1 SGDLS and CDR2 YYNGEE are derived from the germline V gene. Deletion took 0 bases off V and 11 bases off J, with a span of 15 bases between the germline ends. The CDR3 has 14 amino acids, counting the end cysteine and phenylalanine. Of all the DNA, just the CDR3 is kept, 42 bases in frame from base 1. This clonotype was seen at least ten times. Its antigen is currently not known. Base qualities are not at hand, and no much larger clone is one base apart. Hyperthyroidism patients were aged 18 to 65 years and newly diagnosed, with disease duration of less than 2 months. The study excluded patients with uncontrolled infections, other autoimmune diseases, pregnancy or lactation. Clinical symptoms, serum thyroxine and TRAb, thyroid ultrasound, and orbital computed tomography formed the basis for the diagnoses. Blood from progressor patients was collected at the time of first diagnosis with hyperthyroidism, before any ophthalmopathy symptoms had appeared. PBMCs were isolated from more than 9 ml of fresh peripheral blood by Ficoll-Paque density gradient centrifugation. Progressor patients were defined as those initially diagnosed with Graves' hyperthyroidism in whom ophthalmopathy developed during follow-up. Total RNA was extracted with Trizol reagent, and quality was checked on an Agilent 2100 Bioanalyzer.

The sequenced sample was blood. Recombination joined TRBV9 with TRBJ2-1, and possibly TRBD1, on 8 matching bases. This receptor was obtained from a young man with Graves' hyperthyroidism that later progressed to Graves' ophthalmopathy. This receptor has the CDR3 CASSVAYRGGQQFF. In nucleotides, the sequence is TGTGCCAGCAGCGTAGCTTACAGGGGGGGACAGCAGTTCTTC.